This T cell receptor beta chain was sequenced for a study of metastatic and nonmetastatic thyroid tumors. Study information: Where malignant and benign thyroid patients were concerned, repertoires were compared across blood and tumor or nodule tissue. Study results and limitations: The study reportedly found significantly higher TCR beta diversity in malignant thyroid tumors than benign nodules, in blood and tumor.

In the authors' methods: Building a distant-metastasis classifier for papillary thyroid cancer drew on CDR3 differences across clinicopathological groups. TCRdb reanalyzed the PCR reads with MiXCR. TCRdb, not the original authors, processed these V and J calls. The sample includes about 15,000 clones, about 35% of them seen just once. All patients were untreated before thyroid surgery. This clone was found a few times. What it recognizes is unknown. At one end, the junction sequence differs from germline, possibly due to a read error. The clonotype comes from a male donor with papillary thyroid cancer or a benign thyroid nodule (not recorded which). Some clones in this sample may be carry-over from other donors' samples. The sample consisted of tumor tissue.

Written as DNA, the CDR3 is TGTGCTAGTGGGTTGGGACGCCAAGATACCCAGTACTTC. Amino acids: CASGLGRQDTQYF. The V gene is TRBV12-5, the J gene TRBJ2-5; D may be TRBD1 or TRBD2 (5 bases each). The CDR3 loop spans 13 amino acids. In germline, CDR1 is LGHNT, CDR2 FRNRAP.